The TCR beta chain described here comes from a study of CD8+CD57+ T cells in acquired aplastic anemia (dated 2018 in TCRdb). For the wider study: On average, sorted CD4+ and CD8+ cells yielded 3.2 ug of extracted DNA, with a range of about 0.18 to 30 ug. Mean read counts for healthy donor samples were about 9.8 million for CD4+ cells and roughly 12 million for CD8+ cells.

Genomic DNA was used as template for profiling of TCR beta VDJ combinations and CDR3 sequences. An Illumina HiSeq 2000 was the platform used for TCR repertoire sequencing. Turning to the authors' computational methods: TRBV/TRBJ rearrangement plots, CDR3 size and DJ length profiles, and Simpson's diversity index were used to evaluate the repertoires. The most abundant DNA sequence in the deep sequencing data was taken as the immunodominant clone. CDR3 amino acid sequences were screened for sharing across subjects and were compared with published repertoires and the VDJdb database. TCRdb ran its own pipeline on the public reads, namely fastp trimming at Q25 and MiXCR clone calling, and kept in-frame beta chains. Rows with one shared CDR3 protein collapse into an entry with the most common genes and DNA. The V and J calls were not made by the authors but by TCRdb's processing. The sample contains around 150,000 distinct CDR3 sequences, approximately 44% of them found a single time. Together, the top ten hold 0.8% to 1.1% of the sample.

The junction shows trimming of 9 bases on V and 4 bases on J, and the gene matches do not reach 23 bases of it. Inclusive of the bounding cysteine and phenylalanine, the CDR3 is 19 residues long. Of the read, only the CDR3 DNA is kept; its 57 bases are in frame from base 1. This clonotype was seen a single time. Its antigen is unknown. The input lacks base qualities; no much larger clone sits a single base away. Resting on one read, the evidence is weak. The study deep-sequenced TCR repertoires of sorted CD4+ and CD8+ blood T cells from severe aplastic anemia patients and healthy subjects. Ficoll-Paque density gradient centrifugation was used to isolate peripheral blood mononuclear cells. Before DNA was extracted, CD4+ and CD8+ T cells were sorted using either FACS or magnetic beads. Broader findings and caveats from the paper: Roughly 29 CD8+ CDR3 sequences were found to be shared between patients and controls, but these sequences appeared to be highly expressed in patients and within the immunodominant clones of the patients. Patients and healthy controls showed no significant difference in CD8+ Simpson's diversity (P=0.060).

The sequence was collected from a human donor in good health. The rearranged chain carries TRBV12-3 or TRBV12-4 and TRBJ2-3, with 9 bases aligning to TRBD1. The sequencing input was sorted CD4+, CD8+, or CD8+CD57+ T cells (not recorded which) from PBMCs. Here the CDR3 is given as CASTRQQGANGAEADTQYF. In nucleotides, the sequence is TGTGCCAGTACGAGGCAACAGGGGGCGAACGGGGCAGAGGCAGATACGCAGTATTTT.